This TCR beta chain is from a study of CD8+CD57+ T cells in acquired aplastic anemia listed by TCRdb under 2018. Background for the entire study: A mean of approximately 3 ug of DNA, ranging from 0.2 to 27.4 ug, was extracted from sorted CD4+ and CD8+ cells. A CD8+CD57+ expansion meant a frequency higher than the mean frequency seen in healthy subjects.

Findings and caveats that apply to the study as a whole: Patients and healthy controls showed no significant difference in CD8+ Simpson's diversity (P=0.060). Approximately 27 CD8+ CDR3 sequences were found in both patients and controls but appeared to be highly expressed in patients and within the immunodominant clones of the patients.

Profiling of TCR beta VDJ combinations and CDR3 sequences used genomic DNA as the template. An Illumina HiSeq 2000 was the platform used for TCR repertoire sequencing. In the source study's methods: TRBV/TRBJ rearrangement plots, CDR3 size and DJ length profiles, and Simpson's diversity index were used to assess repertoires. Whichever DNA sequence was most abundant in the deep sequencing data was defined as the immunodominant clone. CDR3 amino acid sequences were screened for sharing across subjects and were compared with published repertoires and the VDJdb database. TCRdb took the public reads, trimmed them with fastp at Q25, ran MiXCR for clone calling and kept in-frame beta chains. When rows share a CDR3 protein, they turn into one entry using the most common DNA and genes. The V and J calls were not made by the authors but by TCRdb's processing. In all, the sample holds about half a million distinct CDR3 sequences, and under 40% of those were seen once. Around 0.82% of the sample comes from the top ten.

Turning to this clonotype: The antigen it binds to is not known. Per-nucleotide qualities are absent, and no much larger clonotype sits a single base away.

The CDR3, cysteine through phenylalanine, is 15 amino acids long. CDR3 DNA is the only sequence kept; it has 45 bases, read in frame from the first base. CDR1 and CDR2 (SGHAT, FQNNGV) derive from the germline V gene. The germline ends are 13 bases apart after V is trimmed by 4 bases and J by 1 base. Patients chosen for sequencing had shown expansion of CD8+CD57+ cells by flow cytometry. Severe acquired aplastic anemia was diagnosed in all patients according to International Study of Aplastic Anemia and Agranulocytosis and Camitta criteria. No patient had received any therapy when blood was sampled. In this study, sorted CD4+ and CD8+ T cells from the blood of healthy subjects and of severe aplastic anemia patients had their TCR repertoires deep-sequenced. Patients were enrolled in the USA under clinicaltrials.gov protocols 00001620, 01623167, 00001397, 00071045, 00081523 and 00961064. Ficoll-Paque density gradient centrifugation was used to isolate peripheral blood mononuclear cells. Before DNA extraction, CD4+ and CD8+ T cells were sorted with FACS or magnetic beads.

The TCR originated in a human donor with aplastic anemia. The V and J segments used are TRBV11-2 and TRBJ2-5, and the D gene may be TRBD1, 7 bases matching. Input material: sorted CD4+, CD8+, or CD8+CD57+ T cells (not recorded which) from PBMCs. The bases read TGTGCCAGCAGCTCCCCAGGGGGGACCCAAGAGACCCAGTACTTC. It is translated as CASSSPGGTQETQYF.